One sample yielded the 2 T cell receptor beta chains listed below, sequenced in a study of identical twins. TCRdb processed the 5' RACE reads anew with MiXCR; each CDR3 protein has one entry. Altogether around 680,000 distinct CDR3 sequences are present, over 8.5% being singletons, with the ten largest covering approximately 0.96%. Separately, the same data were catalogued under a study of yellow fever vaccine responses in identical twins.

The specimen was PBMCs. Every receptor here comes from a woman younger than 30 in good health.

V usage is TRBV4-3 and J usage is TRBJ1-4; D is unclear. The CDR3 runs 15 residues. V was clipped by 0 bases and J by 1 base, with 6 bases between them. Germline CDR1 is LGHNA and CDR2 is YSLEER. The CDR3, as DNA: TGCGCCAGCAGCCAAGACGTGGGAACTAATGAAAAACTGTTTTTT. This sequence encodes CASSQDVGTNEKLFF.

This clonotype was detected a few times. This sequence joins TRBV11-2 and TRBJ2-7, with D maybe TRBD2 (6 bases). V was pared by 3 bases and J by 3 bases, with 15 bases between. There are 15 residues in the CDR3. Germline values: CDR1 SGHAT, CDR2 FQNNGV. The CDR3 spells CASSFRDLQSYEQYF. For the CDR3, the DNA is TGTGCCAGCAGCTTTCGGGACTTACAAAGCTACGAGCAGTACTTC.